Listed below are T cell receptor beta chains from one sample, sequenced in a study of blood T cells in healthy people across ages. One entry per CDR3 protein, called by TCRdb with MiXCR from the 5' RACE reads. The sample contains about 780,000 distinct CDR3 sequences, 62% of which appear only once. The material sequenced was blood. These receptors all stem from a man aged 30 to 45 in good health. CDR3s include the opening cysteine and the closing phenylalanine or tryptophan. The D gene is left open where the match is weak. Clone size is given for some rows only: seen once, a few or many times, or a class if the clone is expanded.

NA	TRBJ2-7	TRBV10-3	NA	CASSPAREFHEQYF	TGTGCCTCTTCGCCGGCCAGGGAGTTCCACGAGCAGTACTTC
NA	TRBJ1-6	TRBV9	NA	CASSVARGLSYNSPLHF	TGTGCCAGCAGCGTAGCGCGGGGTCTATCCTATAATTCACCCCTCCACTTT
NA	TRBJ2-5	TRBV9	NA	CASSYRGTTRETQYF	TGTGCCAGCAGCTACCGTGGGACCACGAGAGAGACCCAGTACTTC
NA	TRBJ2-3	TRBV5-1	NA	CATQRSATGLSTDTQYF	TGCGCCACCCAGAGGAGCGCTACAGGGCTTAGCACAGATACGCAGTATTTT
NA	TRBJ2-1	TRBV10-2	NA	CASSVDLVEQFF	TGCGCCAGCAGTGTGGACCTAGTAGAGCAGTTCTTC
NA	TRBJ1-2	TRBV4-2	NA	CASSQEGSNYGHTF	TGTGCCAGCAGCCAAGAGGGCAGCAACTATGGCCACACCTTC
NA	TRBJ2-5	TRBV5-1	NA	CASSAGQTGGQYF	TGCGCCAGCAGCGCCGGACAGACTGGTGGGCAGTACTTC
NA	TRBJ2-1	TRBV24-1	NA	CATSDLAGASYNEQFF	TGTGCCACCAGTGATTTGGCGGGGGCCAGTTACAATGAGCAGTTCTTC
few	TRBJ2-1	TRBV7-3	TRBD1	CASSFDRANEQFF	TGTGCCAGCAGCTTCGACAGGGCCAATGAGCAGTTCTTC
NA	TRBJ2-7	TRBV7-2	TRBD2	CASSLASPAGEQYF	TGTGCCAGCAGCTTAGCGTCCCCAGCGGGAGAGCAGTACTTC
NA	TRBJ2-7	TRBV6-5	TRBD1	CASSYDQDRAYEQYF	TGTGCCAGCAGTTACGACCAAGACAGGGCATACGAGCAGTACTTC
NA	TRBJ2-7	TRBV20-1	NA	CSARDPQVGNYEQYF	TGCAGTGCTAGAGATCCCCAGGTGGGAAACTACGAGCAGTACTTC
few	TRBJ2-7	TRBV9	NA	CAVGLGRAGYEQYF	TGTGCCGTCGGTCTAGGGCGGGCGGGTTACGAGCAGTACTTC
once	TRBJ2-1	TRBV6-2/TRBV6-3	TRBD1	CASSPTGQGYNEQFF	TGTGCCAGCAGTCCCACTGGACAGGGCTACAATGAGCAGTTCTTC
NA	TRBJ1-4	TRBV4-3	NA	CASSQSGAHQGEKLFF	TGCGCCAGCAGCCAGTCCGGGGCCCACCAAGGGGAAAAACTGTTTTTT
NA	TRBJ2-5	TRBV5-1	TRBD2	CASSGGPQETQYF	TGCGCCTCCAGCGGGGGCCCCCAAGAGACCCAGTACTTC
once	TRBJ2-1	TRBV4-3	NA	CASSQDMGGPSYNEQFF	TGCGCCAGCAGCCAAGATATGGGGGGCCCCTCCTACAATGAGCAGTTCTTC
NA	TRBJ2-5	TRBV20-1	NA	CSATEGGGHETQYF	TGCAGTGCTACTGAGGGGGGGGGCCATGAGACCCAGTACTTC